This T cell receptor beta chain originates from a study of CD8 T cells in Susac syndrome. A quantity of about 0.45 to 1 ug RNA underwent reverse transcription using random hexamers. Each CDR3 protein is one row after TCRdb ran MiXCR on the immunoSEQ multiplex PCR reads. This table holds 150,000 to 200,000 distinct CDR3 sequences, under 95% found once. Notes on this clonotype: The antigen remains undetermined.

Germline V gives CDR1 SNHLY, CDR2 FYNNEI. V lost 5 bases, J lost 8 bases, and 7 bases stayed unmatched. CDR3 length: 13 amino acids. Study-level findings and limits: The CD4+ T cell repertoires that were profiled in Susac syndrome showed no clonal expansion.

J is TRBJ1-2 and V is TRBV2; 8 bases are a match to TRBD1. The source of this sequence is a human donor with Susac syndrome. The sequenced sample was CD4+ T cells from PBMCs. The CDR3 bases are TGTGCCAGCAGTTCGGACAGGGAGAGCGGCTACACCTTC. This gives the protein CASSSDRESGYTF.